Below are 30 T cell receptor beta chains sequenced from a single sample in a study of blood T cell repertoires in COVID-19. This table comes from immunoSEQ multiplex PCR, and its TCRdb copy is limited to in-frame clones, with some not included. The sample records roughly 97,000 clones, approximately 80% being singletons. The sequenced sample consisted of peripheral blood. These receptor sequences come from a man aged 55-75 years with acute or convalescent COVID-19.

This clone was detected once. V usage is TRBV28 and J usage is TRBJ1-4; D gene uncertain. There are 15 residues in the CDR3. Trimming removed 2 bases from V and 7 bases from J, with 14 bases in between. The germline V gene encodes CDR1 MDHEN and CDR2 SYDVKM. CDR3 DNA sequence: TGTGCCAGCAGTTTAAAACGGCCGACGGGTGAAAAACTGTTTTTT. This sequence encodes CASSLKRPTGEKLFF.

The rearrangement uses TRBV5-4 and TRBJ2-7, with D possibly being TRBD1 (6 bases). CDR1 is SGHNT, CDR2 YYREEE, per germline (reference sequence). CDR3 size: 14 residues. Trimming removed 0 bases from V and 3 bases from J, with 10 bases in between. The CDR3 nucleotides are TGTGCCAGCAGCTTGGGGACAGACAGCTACGAGCAGTACTTC. Its translation is CASSLGTDSYEQYF. Together with reference TRBV5-4 and TRBJ2-7, the CDR3 gives the full variable domain: ETGVTQSPTHLIKTRGQQVTLRCSSQSGHNTVSWYQQALGQGPQFIFQYYREEENGRGNFPPRFSGLQFPNYSSELNVNALELDDSALYLCASSLGTDSYEQYFGPGTRLTVT.

Of note for this clone: This sample also contains other DNA sequences that code for the same CDR3. J is TRBJ1-1 and V is TRBV7-2, with no clear D. The V gene's germline CDR1 is SGHTA and CDR2 FQGNSA. CDR3 length: 13 residues. Deletions cut 0 bases from V and 1 base from J, with 3 bases between. DNA for the CDR3: TGTGCCAGCAGCTTAGCGGCGAACACTGAAGCTTTCTTT. Its translation: CASSLAANTEAFF.

The chain is built from TRBV2 and TRBJ2-1, with a possible D match to TRBD2 (5 bases). The CDR3 loop spans 14 amino acids. CDR1 SNHLY and CDR2 FYNNEI come from the germline V gene. The V end lost 1 base, the J end lost 10 bases, and 14 bases lay between the germline ends. The CDR3 DNA reads TGTGCCAGCAGTGAAGATACCGGGGTAGGGGAGCAGTTCTTC. Translating it yields CASSEDTGVGEQFF.

In nucleotides, the CDR3 is TGCGCCAGCAGTGTGGGTGGTTTAAGGAGCGGGAGGGCCCTATACAATGAGCAGTTCTTC. The encoded protein is CASSVGGLRSGRALYNEQFF. J is TRBJ2-1 and V is TRBV10-2; 10 nucleotides align to TRBD2. The V gene's germline CDR1 is WSHSY and CDR2 SAAADI. Trimming removed 4 bases from V and 4 bases from J; junction bases left unmatched: 19. The CDR3 spans 20 residues.

The chain links TRBV5-1 to TRBJ1-6; D gene ambiguous. Per germline, CDR1 SGHRS and CDR2 YFSETQ. This CDR3 has 14 residues. Trimming cost V 4 bases and J 8 bases, with 13 bases left between them. The CDR3 bases are TGCGCCAGCAGCCCCCAAGGGAGAGATTCACCCCTCCACTTT. Its protein is CASSPQGRDSPLHF.

The chain links TRBV5-1 to TRBJ1-4, with D hard to call. Trimming pared 4 bases from V and 8 bases from J, leaving 15 bases between. CDR1 SGHRS and CDR2 YFSETQ come from the germline V gene. This CDR3 region has 14 residues. CDR3 nucleotide sequence: TGCGCCAGCAGCCCAACGCAGGTTGGCGAAAAACTGTTTTTT. It codes for CASSPTQVGEKLFF.

The chain carries TRBV7-6 and TRBJ2-2, with D maybe TRBD2 (6 bases). The V and J ends lost 5 bases and 7 bases respectively, with 17 bases between them. CDR3 size: 15 residues. CDR1 and CDR2 (germline): SGHVS, FNYEAQ. The DNA for the CDR3 is TGTGCCAGCAGCCCCCTAACTGGACTATTCGGGGAGCTGTTTTTT. It is translated as CASSPLTGLFGELFF.

There are a few counts of this clone. The chain recombines TRBV3-1 (or the pseudogene TRBV3-2) with TRBJ1-2; the match to TRBD1 covers 10 bases. Germline trimming cut 4 bases from V and 5 bases from J; bases unmatched to any gene: 13. The CDR3 has 17 amino acids. Germline V CDR1 and CDR2: LGHDT, YNNKEL (reference sequence). The CDR3 is CASSRVRGDRGYYGYTF. The CDR3 DNA reads as TGTGCCAGCAGCCGAGTCAGGGGGGACAGGGGATATTATGGCTACACCTTC.

The J gene is TRBJ2-5, the V gene TRBV29-1; D gene uncertain. V was clipped by 4 bases and J by 5 bases, with 11 bases between them. This CDR3 region has 12 residues. Germline values: CDR1 SQVTM, CDR2 ANQGSEA. The CDR3, as DNA: TGCAGCGTTGTTGCGGAATTGGAGACCCAGTACTTC. This encodes CSVVAELETQYF.

J is TRBJ2-7 and V is TRBV5-1; D perhaps matches TRBD1 (6 bases). Germline assignment: CDR1 SGHRS and CDR2 YFSETQ. The CDR3 is 16 amino acids. V lost 4 bases to trimming and J lost 0 bases, with 17 bases between them. The DNA for the CDR3 is TGCGCCAGCAGCCGGCCCACAGGGCGCCCCTCCTACGAGCAGTACTTC. Encoded protein: CASSRPTGRPSYEQYF.

The CDR3 DNA reads TGTGCCACCGACGACAGCTACGAGCAGTACTTC. It translates to CATDDSYEQYF. The rearrangement links TRBV24-1 to TRBJ2-7; the D gene is possibly TRBD1 (5 bases). Looked up from germline, CDR1 is KGHDR and CDR2 is SFDVKD. This CDR3 has 11 amino acids. Trimming took off 9 bases at V and 3 bases at J, with 8 bases between the two ends.

The CDR3 is CASGLAGDSYNEQFF. As DNA, the CDR3 is TGTGCTAGTGGTTTAGCCGGGGATTCCTACAATGAGCAGTTCTTC. This sequence joins TRBV12-5 and TRBJ2-1; weak D call: TRBD2 (5 bases). Germline V gives CDR1 LGHNT, CDR2 FRNRAP. Trimming left V 3 bases short and J 1 base short, with 10 bases between. The CDR3 has 15 amino acids.

The V and J genes are TRBV7-2 and TRBJ1-2; D unclear. Trimming took off 2 bases at V and 8 bases at J, with 9 bases between the two ends. The germline CDR1 and CDR2 sequences are SGHTA and FQGNSA. This CDR3 comprises 12 residues. The CDR3: CASSLSGAGYTF. CDR3 coding DNA: TGTGCCAGCAGCTTAAGCGGCGCGGGCTACACCTTC.

V usage is TRBV27 and J usage is TRBJ1-1; 7 nucleotides match TRBD1. Trimming cost V 0 bases and J 7 bases; bases outside gene matches: 2. The length of the CDR3 is 13 residues. Germline CDR1 and CDR2: MNHEY and SMNVEV (reference sequence). The CDR3 region has the DNA TGTGCCAGCAGTTTATCCGGGACAGTTGAAGCTTTCTTT. Amino acids: CASSLSGTVEAFF.

The chain has TRBV5-1 and TRBJ1-6; the match to TRBD1 covers 8 bases. Germline loops: CDR1 SGHRS, CDR2 YFSETQ. V shed 4 bases, J shed 7 bases, and the junction held 7 bases outside the gene matches. The length of the CDR3 is 15 residues. CDR3 in amino acids: CASSPGRTGNSPLHF. The DNA for the CDR3 is TGCGCCAGCAGCCCGGGGCGGACAGGGAATTCACCCCTCCACTTT.

Here the CDR3 DNA reads TGCGCCAGCATGGGGCAGACTGAAGCTTTCTTT. Translation gives CASMGQTEAFF. This chain joins TRBV5-1 and TRBJ1-1, with a tentative D call TRBD1 (5 bases). The germline V gene has CDR1 SGHRS and CDR2 YFSETQ. V was trimmed by 6 bases and J by 5 bases, leaving 8 bases between them. The CDR3 has 11 residues.

This clone was counted a few times. The rearrangement uses TRBV7-6 and TRBJ1-4; 8 positions match TRBD1. After removal of 3 bases from V and 8 bases from J, the junction contained 8 bases not matched to a gene. CDR1 SGHVS and CDR2 FNYEAQ come from the germline V gene. This CDR3 contains 15 residues. The CDR3 DNA reads TGTGCCAGCAGCTTTGGGACAGGCTACGGCGAAAAACTGTTTTTT. It yields the protein CASSFGTGYGEKLFF.

The CDR3, as DNA: TGTGCCTGGAGTGTATCCAGCGGGAGCTACGAGCAGTACGTC. Its protein is CAWSVSSGSYEQYV. The chain couples TRBV30 to TRBJ2-7; 8 positions agree with TRBD2. CDR1 and CDR2 (germline): GTSNPN, SVGIG (reference sequence). The length of the CDR3 is 14 residues. The junction had 4 bases not matched to a gene; V was cut back by 0 bases and J by 3 bases.

The chain is built from TRBV29-1 and TRBJ1-1; D unresolved. Trimming removed 7 bases from V and 1 base from J, with 7 bases in between. The V gene's germline CDR1 is SQVTM and CDR2 ANQGSEA. This CDR3 comprises 11 residues. In nucleotides, the CDR3 is TGCAGCGGAGTTGAGAACACTGAAGCTTTCTTT. Translation: CSGVENTEAFF.

V usage is TRBV5-4 and J usage is TRBJ2-5, with 8 positions matching TRBD2. The germline V gene has CDR1 SGHNT and CDR2 YYREEE (reference sequence). The CDR3 is made up of 17 amino acids. The V and J ends lost 0 bases and 3 bases, in that order; junction bases with no gene match: 10. DNA of the CDR3: TGTGCCAGCAGCTTGGGGCCTAGCGGGTTAAACAAAGAGACCCAGTACTTC. This codes for CASSLGPSGLNKETQYF.

This clone turned up a few times. The gene calls are TRBV24-1 and TRBJ1-6, with a weak D call TRBD1 (6 bases). Trimming took off 3 bases at V and 5 bases at J, with 10 bases between the two ends. CDR3 length equals 15 residues. The germline gives CDR1 KGHDR, CDR2 SFDVKD. The CDR3 sequence is CATSDRTADNSPLHF. The DNA of the CDR3 is TGTGCCACCAGTGATCGGACAGCTGATAATTCACCCCTCCACTTT.

This sequence joins TRBV19 and TRBJ2-7; D possibly corresponds to TRBD1 (5 bases). This CDR3 is 14 amino acids long. With 6 bases removed from V and 2 bases from J, the gap between germline ends came to 14 bases. Germline CDR1 is LNHDA and CDR2 is SQIVND (reference sequence). CDR3 nucleotides: TGTGCCAGTAGCCCGCAGGGTAGTCCCTACGAGCAGTACGTC. It yields the protein CASSPQGSPYEQYV.

This clone was seen only once. The V call is TRBV5-1, the J call TRBJ2-3; 15 bases map to TRBD2. Per germline, CDR1 SGHRS and CDR2 YFSETQ. The CDR3 has 17 amino acids. The ends lost 2 bases at V and 6 bases at J; junction bases unmatched: 7. CDR3 region: CASSLGLAGGNADTQYF. CDR3 coding DNA: TGCGCCAGCAGCTTAGGACTAGCGGGAGGGAACGCGGATACGCAGTATTTT. Drawing the rest from reference TRBV5-1 and TRBJ2-3, the complete variable domain is KAGVTQTPRYLIKTRGQQVTLSCSPISGHRSVSWYQQTPGQGLQFLFEYFSETQRNKGNFPGRFSGRQFSNSRSEMNVSTLELGDSALYLCASSLGLAGGNADTQYFGPGTRLTVL.

This clone was detected once. The rearrangement links TRBV4-1 to TRBJ2-7, with D uncertain. V dropped 4 bases and J dropped 1 base, with 5 bases sitting between them. The CDR3 loop spans 12 amino acids. From germline, CDR1 is MGHRA and CDR2 YSYEKL. CDR3 sequence reads: CASSPNSYEQYF. In DNA, the CDR3 is TGCGCCAGCAGCCCAAATTCCTACGAGCAGTACTTC.

The rearrangement links TRBV10-3 to TRBJ2-3; 12 bases are a match to TRBD2. Per germline, CDR1 ENHRY and CDR2 SYGVKD. This CDR3 spans 17 amino acids. Unmatched junction bases numbered 9, after V lost 2 bases and J lost 6 bases. CDR3 sequence reads: CAISEPPGLAGGDTQYF. The CDR3 DNA sequence: TGTGCCATCAGTGAGCCCCCGGGACTAGCGGGCGGGGATACGCAGTATTTT.

V is TRBV5-1 and J is TRBJ2-7; 9 bases agree with TRBD2. Germline values: CDR1 SGHRS, CDR2 YFSETQ. V gave up 0 bases and J gave up 7 bases; unmatched junction bases: 8. The CDR3 runs to 15 residues. The CDR3 region is CASSLAVAGVEEQYF. In nucleotides, the CDR3 is TGCGCCAGCAGCTTGGCGGTAGCGGGAGTGGAAGAGCAGTACTTC. The variable domain in full, with the rest retrieved from reference TRBV5-1 and TRBJ2-7, is KAGVTQTPRYLIKTRGQQVTLSCSPISGHRSVSWYQQTPGQGLQFLFEYFSETQRNKGNFPGRFSGRQFSNSRSEMNVSTLELGDSALYLCASSLAVAGVEEQYFGPGTRLTVT.

The rearrangement links TRBV5-1 to TRBJ1-2, with TRBD1 matching 7 bases. The CDR3 covers 14 residues. The V gene end was trimmed by 1 base and the J gene end by 4 bases; junction bases not matched to a gene: 4. Germline-derived CDR1 and CDR2 are SGHRS and YFSETQ. The CDR3 DNA reads TGCGCCAGCAGCTTGACGCAGGGGGGCTATGGCTACACCTTC. Encoded protein: CASSLTQGGYGYTF. The whole variable domain, filled in from reference TRBV5-1 and TRBJ1-2, reads KAGVTQTPRYLIKTRGQQVTLSCSPISGHRSVSWYQQTPGQGLQFLFEYFSETQRNKGNFPGRFSGRQFSNSRSEMNVSTLELGDSALYLCASSLTQGGYGYTFGSGTRLTVV.

V usage is TRBV3-1 (or the pseudogene TRBV3-2) and J usage is TRBJ1-2; TRBD1 matches at 9 bases. The CDR3 loop spans 15 amino acids. J gave up 4 bases and V 4 bases, and 7 bases lay outside the gene matches. Germline lookup yields CDR1 LGHDT and CDR2 YNNKEL (reference sequence). CDR3 in amino acids: CASSPRGQGPYGYTF. CDR3 DNA: TGTGCCAGCAGCCCCCGGGGACAGGGCCCCTATGGCTACACCTTC.

The table lists this clone with a count of one. This sequence joins TRBV27 and TRBJ1-4; a possible D gene is TRBD1 (5 bases). The CDR3 has 16 residues. CDR1 is MNHEY, CDR2 SMNVEV, per germline (reference sequence). V lost 3 bases, J lost 3 bases, and 14 bases lay in between. The CDR3 bases are TGTGCCAGCAGTTTCTTTAATAGGGGTGCTAATGAAAAACTGTTTTTT. Its protein product is CASSFFNRGANEKLFF.